This passage covers 10 T cell receptor beta chains from one sample sequenced in a study of tumor-infiltrating lymphocytes in primary liver carcinoma. RNA and DNA were co-extracted from around 20-30 mg of unsorted bulk tissue. Reverse transcription of roughly 470 ng total RNA with a constant-region primer produced TCR beta cDNA. The TCR beta library was amplified through three nested multiplex PCR rounds in a modified ARM-PCR procedure. Each of the first two PCR rounds ran approximately 9 cycles with TRBV1-TRBV30 forward and C-beta reverse primers. TCRdb re-called the multiplex PCR reads through MiXCR, storing one row per CDR3 protein. The repertoire includes about 84,000 distinct CDR3 sequences, over 60% of them detected once, and roughly a fifth sits in the top ten. Sequences were obtained from liver tumor tissue from sampling region 1. Subset indicated: tumor region T1, superior pole. All receptors come from a man aged 35 to 55 with primary liver carcinoma and hepatitis B virus infection.

This clonotype was recorded many times. The chain is built from TRBV11-2 and TRBJ2-3, with 10 bases aligning to TRBD1. The germline V gene has CDR1 SGHAT and CDR2 FQNNGV. Trimming at V came to 0 bases and at J to 8 bases, leaving 11 bases not matched to a gene. This CDR3 region has 17 residues. CDR3 DNA: TGTGCCAGCAGCTTAGATCTTGGGACAGGGGCGAGCGTTACGCAGTATTTT. This sequence encodes CASSLDLGTGASVTQYF.

As concerns this clonotype: The missing conserved phenylalanine or tryptophan at the end of this CDR3 makes a read error likely. The chain combines TRBV29-1 with TRBJ2-5; D ambiguous. Germline lookup yields CDR1 SQVTM and CDR2 ANQGSEA. The ends were cut back, 3 bases at V and 0 bases at J, with 5 bases in the middle. The CDR3 totals 12 residues. The CDR3 region is CSVDGHQETQYS. The CDR3 nucleotides are TGCAGCGTTGACGGACACCAAGAGACCCAGTACTCC.

Written as DNA, the CDR3 is TGTGCCAGCAGTCGCACTTGGGAGGCGGGAGGGTTTAGCACAGATACGCAGTATTTT. This gives the protein CASSRTWEAGGFSTDTQYF. The V call is TRBV4-2, the J call TRBJ2-3, with 9 bases that match TRBD2. The CDR3 has 19 residues. From germline, CDR1 is LGHNA and CDR2 YNFKEQ. V dropped 6 bases and J dropped 0; count of bases not matched to a gene: 16.

This clonotype was seen a handful of times. A much larger clone differs by one base, so this may be a read error. V is TRBV12-3 or TRBV12-4 and J is TRBJ2-5; D remains ambiguous. This CDR3 is built from 11 residues. The DNA of the CDR3 is TGTGTCAGCAGTAACCTTGGGACCCAGTACTTC. Translation: CVSSNLGTQYF.

Points on this clonotype: Since a much larger clone is just one base distant, this may be a read error. In this CDR3 the conserved last residue, phenylalanine or tryptophan, is missing, so a read error is likely. The chain recombines TRBV20-1 with TRBJ2-5; D could derive from TRBD1 or TRBD2 (5 bases each). The CDR3 consists of 13 residues. Germline lookup yields CDR1 DFQATT and CDR2 SNEGSKA (reference sequence). The V end was cut by 1 base, the J end by 2 bases, with 8 bases between. CDR3 residues: CSARAGAQETQYI. The CDR3 DNA reads as TGCAGTGCTAGAGCCGGGGCGCAAGAGACCCAGTACATC.

The table lists this clonotype with many counts. The rearrangement uses TRBV5-1 and TRBJ2-3, with D uncertain. Trimming shortened V by 2 bases and J by 4 bases, and 11 bases separated the two germline ends. This CDR3 is built from 14 residues. Germline-derived CDR1 and CDR2 are SGHRS and YFSETQ. CDR3 coding DNA: TGCGCCAGCAGCTTACGGGTGGGCGCAGATACGCAGTATTTT. It translates to CASSLRVGADTQYF.

This chain joins TRBV29-1 and TRBJ1-2; no clear D. Germline V gene sequence: CDR1 SQVTM, CDR2 ANQGSEA. This CDR3 contains 13 residues. V was shortened by 8 bases and J by 7 bases, with 20 bases between the two germline ends. The CDR3 nucleotides read TGCAGCATCCTATCGCCTCGCCACGTTGGCTACACCTTC. It encodes CSILSPRHVGYTF. The full variable domain, in which reference TRBV29-1 and TRBJ1-2 provide the parts outside the CDR3, is SAVISQKPSRDICQRGTSLTIQCQVDSQVTMMFWYRQQPGQSLTLIATANQGSEATYESGFVIDKFPISRPNLTFSTLTVSNMSPEDSSIYLCSILSPRHVGYTFGSGTRLTVV.

The table lists this clonotype with many counts. The DNA for the CDR3 is TGTGCCAGCAGCTTGGCCAGCGGGAGTCATGCTGAGCAGTTCTTC. The encoded protein is CASSLASGSHAEQFF. The rearrangement uses TRBV7-9 and TRBJ2-1; 8 bases agree with TRBD2. The CDR3 covers 15 residues. The V gene's germline CDR1 is SEHNR and CDR2 FQNEAQ (reference sequence). The ends lost 3 bases at V and 9 bases at J; junction bases unmatched: 10.

Concerning this clonotype: Mismatch with germline at one junction end may stem from a read error. The rearrangement uses TRBV6-5 and TRBJ2-4; 9 nucleotides agree with TRBD2. The germline V gene has CDR1 MNHEY and CDR2 SVGAGI. The CDR3 length is 19 residues. In DNA, the CDR3 is TGTGTCAGCAGTTCCCTACCGACTAGCGGAGGGGGGGCCAAAAACATTCAGTACTTC. This translates into CVSSSLPTSGGGAKNIQYF.

Details on this clonotype: Germline and junction disagree at one end, which may indicate a read error. The chain has TRBV11-2 and TRBJ2-2, with D possibly being TRBD1 or TRBD2 (5 bases each). CDR1 is SGHAT, CDR2 FQNNGV, per germline. CDR3 length: 15 amino acids. The CDR3 nucleotides read TGTGCCAGCAGCTCAGTCGGACGGGGCACCAGGGAACTGTTTTTT. Translation gives CASSSVGRGTRELFF.